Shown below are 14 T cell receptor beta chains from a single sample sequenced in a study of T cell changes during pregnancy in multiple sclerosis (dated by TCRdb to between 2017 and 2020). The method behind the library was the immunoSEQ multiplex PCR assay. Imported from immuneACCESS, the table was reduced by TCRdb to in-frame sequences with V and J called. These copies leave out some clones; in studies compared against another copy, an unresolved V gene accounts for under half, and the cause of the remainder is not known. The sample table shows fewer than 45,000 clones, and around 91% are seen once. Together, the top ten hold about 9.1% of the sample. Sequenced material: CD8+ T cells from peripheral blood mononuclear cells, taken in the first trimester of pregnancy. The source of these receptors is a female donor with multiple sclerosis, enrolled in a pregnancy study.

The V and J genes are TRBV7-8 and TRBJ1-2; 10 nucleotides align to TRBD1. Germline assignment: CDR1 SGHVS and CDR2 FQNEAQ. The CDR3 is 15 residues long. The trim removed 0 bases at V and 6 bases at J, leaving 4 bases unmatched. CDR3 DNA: TGTGCCAGCAGCTTAGCCCGGACAGGGGGGGATGGCTACACCTTC. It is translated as CASSLARTGGDGYTF.

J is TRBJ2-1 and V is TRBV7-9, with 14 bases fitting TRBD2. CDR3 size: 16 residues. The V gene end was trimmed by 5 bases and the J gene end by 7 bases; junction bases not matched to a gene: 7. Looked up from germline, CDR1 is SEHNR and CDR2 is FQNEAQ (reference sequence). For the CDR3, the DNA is TGTGCCAGCAGCCGACCCGGGACTAGCGGGAGTAATGAGCAGTTCTTC. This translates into CASSRPGTSGSNEQFF.

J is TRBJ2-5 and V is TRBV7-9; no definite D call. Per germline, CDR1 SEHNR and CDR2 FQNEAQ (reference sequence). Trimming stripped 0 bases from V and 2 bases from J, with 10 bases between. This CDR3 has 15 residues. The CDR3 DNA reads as TGTGCCAGCAGCTTAGCTCAAACAGAACAAGAGACCCAGTACTTC. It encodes CASSLAQTEQETQYF.

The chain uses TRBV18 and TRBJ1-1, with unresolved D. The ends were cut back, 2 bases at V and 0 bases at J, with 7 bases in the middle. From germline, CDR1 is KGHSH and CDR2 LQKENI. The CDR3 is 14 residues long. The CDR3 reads CASSPGRMNTEAFF. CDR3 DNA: TGTGCCAGCTCACCAGGGAGGATGAACACTGAAGCTTTCTTT.

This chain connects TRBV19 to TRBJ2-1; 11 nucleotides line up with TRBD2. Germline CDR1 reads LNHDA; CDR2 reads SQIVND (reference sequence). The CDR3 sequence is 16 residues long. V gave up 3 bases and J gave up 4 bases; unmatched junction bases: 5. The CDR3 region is CASSMTGLAAYNEQFF. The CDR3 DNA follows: TGTGCCAGTAGTATGACGGGACTAGCGGCTTACAATGAGCAGTTCTTC.

The CDR3 region has the DNA TGCAGCGTTGTAGCGGGGGGTTTCGAGACCCAGTACTTC. Its protein is CSVVAGGFETQYF. V is TRBV29-1 and J is TRBJ2-5, with 10 bases that match TRBD2. Germline lookup yields CDR1 SQVTM and CDR2 ANQGSEA. The CDR3 consists of 13 residues. With V trimmed by 4 bases and J by 5 bases, 4 bases remained unmatched.

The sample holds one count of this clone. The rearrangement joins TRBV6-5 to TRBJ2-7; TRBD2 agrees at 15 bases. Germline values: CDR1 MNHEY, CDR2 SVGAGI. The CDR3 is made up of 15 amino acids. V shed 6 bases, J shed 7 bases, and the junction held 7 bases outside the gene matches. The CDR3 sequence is CASRRRTSGRGEQYF. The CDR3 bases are TGTGCCAGCAGGAGACGGACTAGCGGGAGGGGAGAGCAGTACTTC.

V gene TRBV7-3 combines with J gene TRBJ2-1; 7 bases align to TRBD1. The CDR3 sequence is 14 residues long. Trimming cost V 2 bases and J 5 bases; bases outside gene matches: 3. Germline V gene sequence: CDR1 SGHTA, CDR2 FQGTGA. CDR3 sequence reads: CASSLWDSNNEQFF. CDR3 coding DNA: TGTGCCAGCAGCTTATGGGACAGCAACAATGAGCAGTTCTTC.

The CDR3 is CASSARSGLVGDEQFF. CDR3 sequence (DNA): TGTGCCAGCAGCGCCCGATCGGGTTTGGTTGGCGATGAGCAGTTCTTC. The chain is built from TRBV9 and TRBJ2-1; D remains ambiguous. The CDR3 is made up of 16 amino acids. The V gene lost 3 bases and the J gene lost 8 bases, with 21 bases spanning the gap. Germline assignment: CDR1 SGDLS and CDR2 YYNGEE.

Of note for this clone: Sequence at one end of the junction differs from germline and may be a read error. The CDR3 loop reads CASSDNIARSIDTQYF. CDR3 in DNA: TGTGCCAGCAGTGACAATATAGCCCGAAGCATAGATACGCAGTATTTT. The chain uses TRBV6-4 and TRBJ2-3; D is uncertain. The CDR3 is 16 amino acids. Per the germline V gene, CDR1 is MRHNA and CDR2 is SNTAGT.

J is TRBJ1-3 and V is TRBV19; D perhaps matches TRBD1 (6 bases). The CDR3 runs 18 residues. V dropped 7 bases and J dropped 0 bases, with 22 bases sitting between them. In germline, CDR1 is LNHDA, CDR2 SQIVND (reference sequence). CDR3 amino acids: CASTPFLRDNPSGNTIYF. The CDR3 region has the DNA TGTGCCAGTACTCCTTTCCTCCGGGACAATCCCTCTGGAAACACCATATATTTT. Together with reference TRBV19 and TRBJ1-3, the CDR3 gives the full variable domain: DGGITQSPKYLFRKEGQNVTLSCEQNLNHDAMYWYRQDPGQGLRLIYYSQIVNDFQKGDIAEGYSVSREKKESFPLTVTSAQKNPTAFYLCASTPFLRDNPSGNTIYFGEGSWLTVV.

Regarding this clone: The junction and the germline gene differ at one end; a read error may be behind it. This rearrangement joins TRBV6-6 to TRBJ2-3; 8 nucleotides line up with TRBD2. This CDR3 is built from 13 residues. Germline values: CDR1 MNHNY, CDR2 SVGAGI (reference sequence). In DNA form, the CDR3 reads TGTGCCAGCAGGAAAGGTCTCCGGGGGGGGCGGGATTTT. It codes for CASRKGLRGGRDF.

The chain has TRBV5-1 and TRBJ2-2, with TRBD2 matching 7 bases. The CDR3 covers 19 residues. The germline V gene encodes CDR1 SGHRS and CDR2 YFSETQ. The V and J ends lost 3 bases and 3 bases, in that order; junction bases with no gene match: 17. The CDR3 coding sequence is TGCGCCAGCAGCTATCGCCGCGGCCCAACTAGCGACCACACCGGGGAGCTGTTTTTT. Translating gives CASSYRRGPTSDHTGELFF.

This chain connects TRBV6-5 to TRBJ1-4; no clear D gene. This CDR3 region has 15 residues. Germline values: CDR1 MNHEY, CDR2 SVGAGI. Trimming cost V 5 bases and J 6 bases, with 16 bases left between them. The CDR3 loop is CASSLDLLSDEKLFF. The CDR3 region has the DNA TGTGCCAGCAGTCTTGACCTCCTGAGCGATGAAAAACTGTTTTTT.